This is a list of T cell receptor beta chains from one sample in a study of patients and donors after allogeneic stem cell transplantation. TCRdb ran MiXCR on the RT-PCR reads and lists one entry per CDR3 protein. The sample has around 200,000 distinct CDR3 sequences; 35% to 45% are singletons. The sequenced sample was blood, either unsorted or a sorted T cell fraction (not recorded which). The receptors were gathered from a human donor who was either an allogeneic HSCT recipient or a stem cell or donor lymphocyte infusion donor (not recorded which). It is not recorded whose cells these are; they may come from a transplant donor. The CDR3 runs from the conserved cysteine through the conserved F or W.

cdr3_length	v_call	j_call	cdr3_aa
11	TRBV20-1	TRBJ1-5	CSASRTGPQHF
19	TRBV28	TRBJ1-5	CASSSTHERGAFGNQPQHF
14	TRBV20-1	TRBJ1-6	CSASEQGRNSPLHF
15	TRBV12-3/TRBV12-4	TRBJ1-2	CASSSPPKGARGYTF
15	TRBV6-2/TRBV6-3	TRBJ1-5	CASSYSPTDYQPQHF
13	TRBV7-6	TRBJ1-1	CASSRGLVTEAFF
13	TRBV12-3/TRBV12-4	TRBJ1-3	CASRQTGGNTIYF
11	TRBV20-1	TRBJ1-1	CSAREGPEAFF
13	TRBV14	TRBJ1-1	CASSQFLHTEAFF
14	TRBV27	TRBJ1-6	CASSSYWGSSPLHF
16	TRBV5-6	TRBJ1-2	CASSLEGGTGNYGYTF
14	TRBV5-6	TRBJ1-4	CASSHAALNEKLFF
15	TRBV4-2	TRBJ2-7	CASSSLLGLSYEQYF
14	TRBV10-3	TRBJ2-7	CAISGGDRFYEQYF
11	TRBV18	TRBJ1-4	CASSPDEKLFF
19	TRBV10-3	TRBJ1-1	CAISDSPDRGGPLRPEAFF